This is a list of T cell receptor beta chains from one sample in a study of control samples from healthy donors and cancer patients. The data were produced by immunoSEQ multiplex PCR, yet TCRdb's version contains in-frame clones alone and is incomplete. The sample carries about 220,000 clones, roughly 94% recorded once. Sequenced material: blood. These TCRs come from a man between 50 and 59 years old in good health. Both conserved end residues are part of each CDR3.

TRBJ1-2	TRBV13	CASSLGTGEYGYTF
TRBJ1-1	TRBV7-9	CASSVYRGAGTEAFF
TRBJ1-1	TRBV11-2	CASSRVLGGMAEAFF
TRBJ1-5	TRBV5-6	CASSLWTGNIIEGNQPQHF
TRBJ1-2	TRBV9	CASSVDRGGGYTF
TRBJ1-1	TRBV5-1	CASRAPGAVMNTEAFF
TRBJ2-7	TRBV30	CAWSPWPGRSYDEQYF
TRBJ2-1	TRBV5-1	CASSLRQGGGEQFF
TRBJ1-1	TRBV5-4	CASTQGSGRTEAFF
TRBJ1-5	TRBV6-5	CASSYSQTGNQPQHF
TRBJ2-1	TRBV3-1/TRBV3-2	CASSQDFGGHNEQFF
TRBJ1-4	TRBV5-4	CASSLGTGRGEKLFF
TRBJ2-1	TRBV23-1	CASSQGWRARILIYHNEQFF
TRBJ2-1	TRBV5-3	CARSLTESYRERGINNEQFF
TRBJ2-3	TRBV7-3	CASSLTLGGGEATQYF
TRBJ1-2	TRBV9	CASSGRQVFNYGYTF
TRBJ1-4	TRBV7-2	CASSLVSAATNEKLFF
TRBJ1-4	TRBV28	CASLPWGGQPVNEKLFF
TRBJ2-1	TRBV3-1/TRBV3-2	CASSQNSVGEQFF
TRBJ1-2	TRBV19	CASSIAGRNYGYTF
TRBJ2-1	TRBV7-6	CASSTRLVGNEQFF
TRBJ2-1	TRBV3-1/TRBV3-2	CASSHLDRGYYNEQFF
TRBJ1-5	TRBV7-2	CASSGDRASNQPQHF
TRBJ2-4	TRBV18	CASSPGAAKNIQYF
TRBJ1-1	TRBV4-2	CASSPQTGGTEAFF
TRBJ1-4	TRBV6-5	CASSPRATNEKLFF
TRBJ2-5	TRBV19	CASSRGQETQYF
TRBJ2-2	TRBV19	CASSTGQGITGELFF
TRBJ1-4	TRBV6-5	CASNIPETNEKLFF
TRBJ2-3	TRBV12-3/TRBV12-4	CASSLGAQDTQYF
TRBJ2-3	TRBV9	CASSVVGTSVLDTQYF
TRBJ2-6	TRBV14	CASSPGTGKDSVGANVLTF
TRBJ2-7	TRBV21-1	CASSKAGGQITDRYF
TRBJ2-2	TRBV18	CASSPKNTGELFF
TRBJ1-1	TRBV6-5	CASSVQGAQNTEAFF
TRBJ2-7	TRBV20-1	CSARQDYGQYF
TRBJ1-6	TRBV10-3	CAISEGTAYNSPLHF
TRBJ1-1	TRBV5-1	CASSLQYGGSAEAFF
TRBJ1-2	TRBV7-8	CASSLVETAGYGYTF
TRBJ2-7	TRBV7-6	CASSLASGGSSYEQYF
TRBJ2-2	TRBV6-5	CASSYPGQGAIGELFF
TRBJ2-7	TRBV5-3	CARSWVYNRGDPRYEQYF